This T cell receptor (beta chain) was captured in a study of cytotoxic CD8 clonotypes in ibrutinib-treated CLL (dated by TCRdb to about 2021). A note on the overall study: The cohort included roughly 15 treatment-naive and ten to twelve relapsed/refractory patients; 17 were IGHV unmutated. Responses were partial in approximately 24 patients and complete in 2; after median about 5.5 years follow-up, about 14 stayed in remission and 12 progressed. Response samples were obtained after a median of about 13 months of treatment, with a range of about 6 to 40 months. On average, each sample yielded 250,000 to 300,000 productive templates and about 95,000 productive rearrangements. Longitudinal samples were available for about 30% of the 86 trial participants. Cryopreserved peripheral blood mononuclear cells were obtained before treatment, at response, and at either sustained remission or disease progression. Patients were still on ibrutinib when every remission and progressive disease sample was collected.

The sample's time point label is to be understood as: 20 to 30 months on ibrutinib. For TCR beta library preparation, 1.5 to 2 micrograms of genomic DNA were extracted from the cryopreserved PBMCs. Longitudinal blood samples from CLL patients receiving ibrutinib monotherapy were subjected to high-throughput TCR beta sequencing. Patients were enrolled in a phase 2 open-label single-center ibrutinib monotherapy trial. What the work shows at the level of the full study, not this receptor alone: Sampling times were not matched between patients in sustained remission and patients whose disease was progressing, and lymph node repertoires were not examined. Baseline clonality exceeded that of age-matched healthy donors and correlated strongly with circulating CD8+ T-cell counts. Public clonotypes were found to be uncommon and were observed to contract or remain stable during treatment; the increase in clonality was shown to reflect expansion of private clonotypes at ibrutinib response. Clonality increased at ibrutinib response, stayed stable in sustained remission, and fell back toward baseline at progression.

On a MiSeq, deep resolution sequencing aimed for a depth between 1 in 1 million and 1 in 200,000 T cells, with each clonotype covered approximately 10x on average. The immunoSEQ hsTCRB Kit was used to generate TCR beta libraries. The study's processing was this. The data were analyzed with ImmunoSEQ Analyzer and ImmunoSEQ Data Assistant, and V, D and J gene assignments followed IMGT definitions. Clonality, with values ranging from 0 to 1, was calculated as one minus the normalized Shannon entropy of productive rearrangement frequencies. Only overrepresented clonotypes making up at least 0.05% of the repertoire of each patient were included in the public clonotype analysis. Repertoires from 10 to 15 age-matched healthy donors in immuneACCESS were used as clonality controls. TCRdb limited this immuneACCESS table to in-frame rearrangements with V and J called. A share of clones is missing; checked studies link under half to unresolved V genes, and the rest is unexplained. The D gene and trimming were derived from the DNA, and the V and J assignments and clone size from that table. The sample table shows roughly 250,000 clones, and under 75% are seen once. The top ten clonotypes cover just over 15% of the sample.

A few counts support this clone. Its antigen is still unknown. The sample holds no much larger clone one base away, and base qualities are not on file. From the cysteine up to the phenylalanine, the CDR3 has a length of 13 residues. The read is trimmed to its CDR3 DNA, 39 bases read in frame from base 1. The germline V gene provides CDR1 MDHEN and CDR2 SYDVKM. Trimming removed 6 bases from V and 2 bases from J, leaving 10 bases between the germline ends. The TCR comes from a human donor with chronic lymphocytic leukemia. The V and J genes are TRBV28 and TRBJ1-2; perhaps TRBD1 is the D gene, with 5 bases matching. This specimen was PBMCs, taken after 24 months of ibrutinib treatment. The nucleotides are TGTGCCAGCAGATACCAGGGCAACTATGGCTACACCTTC. This gives the protein CASRYQGNYGYTF.